These 27 T cell receptor beta chains were all obtained from the same sample, sequenced in a study of human T cells and chemical hapten exposure. Time point noted: patch test 1, 2 weeks after DPC sensitization. The treatment: therapeutic diphenylcyclopropenone sensitization with weekly scalp DPC. TCRdb called the RACE reads again in MiXCR, with one record for every CDR3 protein. The data contain about 120,000 distinct CDR3 sequences, 12% of them singletons. The sample was whole blood, taken in connection with sensitization to the hapten diphenylcyclopropenone (DPC). The receptors originated from a woman in her 50s with alopecia areata. Some clones in this sample may be carry-over from other donors' samples.

This chain uses TRBV20-1 with TRBJ2-7; possible D gene TRBD1, 6 bases. CDR3 length equals 12 residues. Trimming stripped 6 bases from V and 9 bases from J, with 18 bases between. Germline assignment: CDR1 DFQATT and CDR2 SNEGSKA (reference sequence). The CDR3 sequence is CSAIREPRGQYF. The CDR3 bases are TGCAGTGCCATCAGAGAACCCAGGGGGCAGTACTTC.

This clonotype was seen a handful of times. The gene calls are TRBV20-1 and TRBJ2-7; 13 nucleotides match TRBD2. The length of the CDR3 is 14 residues. Germline CDR1 is DFQATT and CDR2 is SNEGSKA (reference sequence). Unmatched junction bases numbered 7, after V lost 7 bases and J lost 4 bases. The CDR3 spells CSVSGLAGQYEQYF. The CDR3 DNA is TGCAGTGTTTCGGGACTAGCGGGACAATACGAGCAGTACTTC.

The chain's CDR3 is CASSQVGGQGLRRQYF. As DNA, the CDR3 is TGCGCCAGCAGCCAAGTTGGGGGACAGGGTCTAAGGAGGCAGTACTTC. V gene TRBV4-1 combines with J gene TRBJ2-7, with 9 positions matching TRBD1. Unmatched junction bases numbered 13, after V lost 1 base and J lost 9 bases. The V gene's germline CDR1 is MGHRA and CDR2 YSYEKL. CDR3 size: 16 residues.

The chain is built from TRBV5-1 and TRBJ2-7; TRBD2 aligns across 8 bases. The CDR3 runs to 14 residues. The germline V gene has CDR1 SGHRS and CDR2 YFSETQ. The ends lost 2 bases at V and 2 bases at J; junction bases unmatched: 3. Here the CDR3 reads CASSFSGGPYEQYF. The CDR3 nucleotides are TGCGCCAGCAGCTTTTCGGGAGGGCCCTACGAGCAGTACTTC. Supplemented by reference TRBV5-1 and TRBJ2-7, the full variable domain reads KAGVTQTPRYLIKTRGQQVTLSCSPISGHRSVSWYQQTPGQGLQFLFEYFSETQRNKGNFPGRFSGRQFSNSRSEMNVSTLELGDSALYLCASSFSGGPYEQYFGPGTRLTVT.

This chain links TRBV27 with TRBJ1-2; D might be TRBD1 (6 bases). Germline V gene sequence: CDR1 MNHEY, CDR2 SMNVEV (reference sequence). The CDR3 has 19 amino acids. V shed 6 bases and J shed 1 base, with 27 bases lying between them. The CDR3 coding sequence is TGTGCCAGCAGGATTCTTGGTCAGGGGACGCGGCTCGGTAACTATGGCTACACCTTC. It encodes CASRILGQGTRLGNYGYTF.

This clonotype was seen more than once but under ten times. The chain joins TRBV29-1 to TRBJ2-3; D gene ambiguous. V was pared by 5 bases and J by 2 bases, with 11 bases between. Germline V CDR1 and CDR2: SQVTM, ANQGSEA. The CDR3 extends over 13 amino acids. CDR3 sequence: CSVSLQLTDTQYF. The CDR3 DNA sequence: TGCAGCGTTTCGTTGCAGCTCACAGATACGCAGTATTTT.

The table lists this clonotype with many counts. This rearrangement joins TRBV28 to TRBJ1-1, with 9 bases identical to TRBD1. CDR1 and CDR2 (germline): MDHEN, SYDVKM. This CDR3 is built from 14 residues. After removal of 4 bases from V and 1 base from J, the junction contained 1 base not matched to a gene. CDR3 nucleotides: TGTGCCAGCAGTTGGGGACAGGGGAACACTGAAGCTTTCTTT. Amino acid sequence: CASSWGQGNTEAFF.

This clonotype occurred many times. The chain couples TRBV7-6 to TRBJ2-5, with D maybe TRBD1 (6 bases). Germline V gene data show CDR1 as SGHVS and CDR2 as FNYEAQ. The CDR3 consists of 16 residues. The V end was cut by 4 bases, the J end by 2 bases, with 17 bases between. The CDR3: CASSWSGGQVQETQYF. CDR3 sequence (DNA): TGTGCCAGCAGCTGGAGTGGGGGACAAGTTCAAGAGACCCAGTACTTC.

The chain couples TRBV2 to TRBJ2-7, with D possibly matching TRBD1 (6 bases). The ends were cut back, 4 bases at V and 3 bases at J, with 16 bases in the middle. Germline V gene lookup returns CDR1 SNHLY and CDR2 FYNNEI. The CDR3 length is 15 residues. The CDR3 reads CASSAGELVVYEQYF. CDR3 in DNA: TGTGCCAGCAGTGCAGGGGAATTGGTTGTCTACGAGCAGTACTTC.

The rearrangement joins TRBV4-3 to TRBJ2-7, with D perhaps given as TRBD1 or TRBD2 (5 bases each). V lost 1 base and J lost 2, with 9 bases in between. The CDR3 has 14 residues. The V gene's germline CDR1 is LGHNA and CDR2 YSLEER. The chain's CDR3 is CASSQGDGAYEQYF. In DNA form, the CDR3 reads TGCGCCAGCAGCCAAGGGGACGGTGCCTACGAGCAGTACTTC.

This sequence joins TRBV2 and TRBJ2-3, with D unclear. CDR3 length equals 13 residues. Germline CDR1 SNHLY, CDR2 FYNNEI. V lost 8 bases and J lost 0, with 9 bases in between. CDR3 in amino acids: CASVGQSTDTQYF. The CDR3 nucleotides read TGTGCCAGCGTCGGCCAAAGCACAGATACGCAGTATTTT.

This clonotype was seen a handful of times. The chain joins TRBV12-3 or TRBV12-4 to TRBJ1-5; the D gene is possibly TRBD1 (6 bases). The CDR3 is made up of 17 amino acids. V lost 0 bases and J 3 bases, leaving 15 bases between the germline ends. Here the CDR3 DNA reads TGTGCCAGCAGTTTAGCAGCCGCCAGGGGTTACAATCAGCCCCAGCATTTT. The encoded protein is CASSLAAARGYNQPQHF.

The V call is TRBV5-1, the J call TRBJ2-7; D unresolved. The length of the CDR3 is 14 residues. Germline-derived CDR1 and CDR2 are SGHRS and YFSETQ. The V end lost 0 bases, the J end lost 3 bases, and 10 bases lay between the germline ends. The CDR3, as DNA: TGCGCCAGCAGCTTGGAGGGAATAGTCTACGAGCAGTACTTC. This gives the protein CASSLEGIVYEQYF.

This clonotype turned up a few times. The chain uses TRBV29-1 and TRBJ2-5; D possibly corresponds to TRBD1 (6 bases). This CDR3 region has 12 residues. Germline loops: CDR1 SQVTM, CDR2 ANQGSEA. Trimming cost V 2 bases and J 6 bases, with 10 bases left between them. This chain's CDR3 is CSVEQGRKTQYF. CDR3 nucleotides: TGCAGCGTTGAACAGGGGCGGAAGACCCAGTACTTC.

In this sample, this clonotype turned up many times. The gene calls are TRBV28 and TRBJ1-2; maybe TRBD1 (6 bases). Per germline, CDR1 MDHEN and CDR2 SYDVKM. Between the trimmed V and J ends, which lost 6 bases and 2 bases, there was a span of 13 bases. This CDR3 is 14 amino acids long. The CDR3 reads CASSTGLRNYGYTF. The CDR3 bases are TGTGCCAGCAGCACAGGGTTACGGAACTATGGCTACACCTTC.

This clonotype was recorded a few times. The chain uses TRBV6-2 or TRBV6-3 and TRBJ2-7; TRBD1 matches at 9 bases. CDR3 length: 14 amino acids. Germline V gives CDR1 MNHEY, CDR2 SVGEGT. With V trimmed by 0 bases and J by 6 bases, 3 bases remained unmatched. The CDR3 coding sequence is TGTGCCAGCAGTTACTCGGGACAGGGACGCGAGCAGTACTTC. Protein: CASSYSGQGREQYF.

V is TRBV5-6 and J is TRBJ2-3; D is undetermined. The ends were cut back, 3 bases at V and 2 bases at J, with 10 bases in the middle. Germline lookup yields CDR1 SGHDT and CDR2 YYEEEE. The CDR3 is 14 residues long. The chain's CDR3 is CASSSWTATDTQYF. DNA for the CDR3: TGTGCCAGCAGCTCCTGGACCGCCACAGATACGCAGTATTTT.

Ten or more counts support this clonotype. The chain couples TRBV29-1 to TRBJ2-7, with 10 bases identical to TRBD2. V shed 3 bases, J shed 1 base, and the junction held 9 bases outside the gene matches. CDR1 is SQVTM, CDR2 ANQGSEA, per germline. The CDR3 is 16 amino acids. CDR3 amino acids: CSVEGLAGGTSYEQYF. The CDR3 DNA sequence: TGCAGCGTTGAGGGATTAGCGGGGGGCACGTCCTACGAGCAGTACTTC.

This clonotype was seen more than once but under ten times. The chain uses TRBV28 and TRBJ2-7; D possibly corresponds to TRBD1 (6 bases). V dropped 5 bases and J dropped 0 bases, with 14 bases sitting between them. Germline V gene data show CDR1 as MDHEN and CDR2 as SYDVKM. There are 15 residues in the CDR3. The CDR3 protein is CASSQDSDSSYEQYF. CDR3 in DNA: TGTGCCAGCAGTCAGGACAGTGACAGCTCCTACGAGCAGTACTTC.

In this sample, this clonotype turned up many times. The V gene is TRBV12-3 or TRBV12-4, the J gene TRBJ2-3; either TRBD1 or TRBD2 may supply D (5 bases each). This CDR3 has 19 residues. V lost 2 bases to trimming and J lost 1 base, with 22 bases between them. Here the CDR3 reads CASSLFETDFQGGTDTQYF. The CDR3 DNA follows: TGTGCCAGCAGTTTATTCGAGACAGACTTTCAGGGAGGCACAGATACGCAGTATTTT.

This clonotype came up a few times. The chain uses TRBV29-1 and TRBJ1-4; 7 bases map to TRBD1. Germline assignment: CDR1 SQVTM and CDR2 ANQGSEA. Trimming removed 6 bases from V and 6 bases from J; junction bases left unmatched: 7. The CDR3 runs to 13 residues. CDR3 amino acids: CSVHRGGYEKLFF. The CDR3 nucleotides read TGCAGCGTCCACAGGGGTGGTTATGAAAAACTGTTTTTT.

The V gene is TRBV21-1, the J gene TRBJ1-5; the table's D call, TRBD1, was not checked against the DNA. TRBV21-1 is deemed a pseudogene. There are 16 residues in the CDR3. The chain's CDR3 is CASSGRRQGYNQPQHF. In DNA form, the CDR3 reads TGTGCCAGCAGCGGGCGAAGACAGGGTTATAATCAGCCCCAGCATTTT.

This clonotype was counted only a few times. The chain is built from TRBV29-1 and TRBJ1-1; D not certain. Trimming stripped 7 bases from V and 4 bases from J, with 7 bases between. CDR3 length equals 10 residues. Germline CDR1 and CDR2: SQVTM and ANQGSEA. The CDR3, as DNA: TGCAGCGCTTGGAGCACTGAAGCTTTCTTT. This sequence encodes CSAWSTEAFF.

The CDR3 DNA is TGTGCCAGCAGCCAAGCCGGGACGACCTCCTACGAGCAGTACTTC. It yields the protein CASSQAGTTSYEQYF. The gene calls are TRBV4-2 and TRBJ2-7, with D perhaps given as TRBD1 or TRBD2 (5 bases each). The V gene lost 1 base and the J gene lost 0 bases, with 10 bases spanning the gap. The CDR3 has 15 amino acids. CDR1 is LGHNA, CDR2 YNFKEQ, per germline.

V gene TRBV4-1 combines with J gene TRBJ1-5; TRBD1 might be the D (5 bases). The germline CDR1 and CDR2 sequences are MGHRA and YSYEKL. The CDR3 consists of 14 residues. V lost 4 bases to trimming and J lost 2 bases, with 9 bases between them. Written as DNA, the CDR3 is TGCGCCAGCAGCCGACAGACGGGCAATCAGCCCCAGCATTTT. This codes for CASSRQTGNQPQHF.

This clonotype came up many times. This chain uses TRBV6-5 with TRBJ1-2, with D tentatively TRBD1 (5 bases). The germline V gene encodes CDR1 MNHEY and CDR2 SVGAGI. The V and J ends lost 7 bases and 3 bases respectively, with 27 bases between them. The CDR3 length is 18 residues. The CDR3 reads CASTHAPGTLGGYYGYTF. The DNA for the CDR3 is TGTGCCAGCACCCATGCCCCCGGGACTTTAGGCGGGTACTATGGCTACACCTTC.

This clonotype was seen more than once but under ten times. V usage is TRBV2 and J usage is TRBJ1-1; D call uncertain. Germline V CDR1 and CDR2: SNHLY, FYNNEI. Trimming stripped 7 bases from V and 5 bases from J, with 14 bases between. The CDR3 spans 13 residues. CDR3 residues: CASTLGRRTEAFF. The CDR3 region has the DNA TGTGCCAGCACCCTGGGAAGGAGGACTGAAGCTTTCTTT.